A single sample gave rise to the 15 T cell receptor beta chains below, sequenced in a study of technical replicates of blood from a handful of donors. Assay used: immunoSEQ multiplex PCR; TCRdb lists only in-frame clones, some missing. The sample holds about 71,000 clones, roughly 92% seen once. Sequencing was performed on T cells isolated from PBMCs. These receptors were collected from a human donor in good health.

V is TRBV5-1 and J is TRBJ2-1, with 8 bases matching TRBD2. The J segment lost 2 bases and the V segment lost 6 bases, leaving 7 bases of the junction unmatched. CDR1 is SGHRS, CDR2 YFSETQ, per germline. There are 15 residues in the CDR3. The CDR3 loop is CASMAGLGTYNEQFF. For the CDR3, the DNA is TGCGCCAGCATGGCGGGACTAGGGACCTACAATGAGCAGTTCTTC.

The chain carries TRBV4-2 and TRBJ2-7; perhaps TRBD2 as D (5 bases). Deletions cut 4 bases from V and 4 bases from J, with 14 bases between. Germline loops: CDR1 LGHNA, CDR2 YNFKEQ. CDR3 size: 14 residues. CDR3 bases: TGTGCCAGCAGCCCGGGATCTAGATTGTACGAGCAGTACTTC. Translation: CASSPGSRLYEQYF.

This clone was seen just once. The chain couples TRBV6-5 to TRBJ2-7; the D is unclear. V was cut by 7 bases and J by 3 bases, with 16 bases left in between. Germline CDR1 reads MNHEY; CDR2 reads SVGAGI. CDR3 length: 14 amino acids. CDR3 in DNA: TGTGCCAGCATCAAAATGGGTGGAGTCTACGAGCAGTACTTC. This gives the protein CASIKMGGVYEQYF.

The chain is built from TRBV9 and TRBJ1-5, with a weak D call TRBD1 (5 bases). V lost 0 bases, J lost 4 bases, and 11 bases lay in between. CDR1 and CDR2 (germline): SGDLS, YYNGEE. CDR3 length: 15 amino acids. The CDR3 DNA reads as TGTGCCAGCAGCGTAGATGGGGGGGAGAATCAGCCCCAGCATTTT. Translated: CASSVDGGENQPQHF.

The chain has TRBV4-3 and TRBJ2-7; 7 positions agree with TRBD1. CDR3 length: 14 amino acids. V shed 3 bases and J 1 base; nucleotides not matched to a gene: 3. In germline, CDR1 is LGHNA, CDR2 YSLEER. CDR3 nucleotides: TGCGCCAGCAGCCATTTCAGGGGGTCCTACGAGCAGTACTTC. Protein sequence: CASSHFRGSYEQYF.

The chain is built from TRBV27 and TRBJ2-4; 7 bases are shared with TRBD1. The CDR3 is 12 amino acids. CDR1 is MNHEY and CDR2 is SMNVEV in the germline V gene (reference sequence). With V trimmed by 5 bases and J by 8 bases, 3 bases remained unmatched. In DNA, the CDR3 is TGTGCCAGCAGTCTTACAGGGGACATTCAGTACTTC. Its protein is CASSLTGDIQYF.

This chain joins TRBV9 and TRBJ2-3; 8 positions agree with TRBD2. The germline CDR1 and CDR2 sequences are SGDLS and YYNGEE. The CDR3 consists of 17 residues. V lost 0 bases to trimming and J lost 2 bases; unmatched junction nucleotides: 8. DNA of the CDR3: TGTGCCAGCAGCGTAGCTACTAGCGGTCTAAACACAGATACGCAGTATTTT. Its protein product is CASSVATSGLNTDTQYF.

The chain couples TRBV6-5 to TRBJ1-1; TRBD1 agrees at 8 bases. Germline V gene lookup returns CDR1 MNHEY and CDR2 SVGAGI. The J segment lost 2 bases and the V segment lost 6 bases, leaving 5 bases of the junction unmatched. The CDR3 has 14 amino acids. The CDR3, as DNA: TGTGCCAGCAGCGGGACAGGCGGCAACACTGAAGCTTTCTTT. This codes for CASSGTGGNTEAFF.

The gene calls are TRBV28 and TRBJ1-5; TRBD1 is a possible D gene (6 bases). CDR3 length: 14 amino acids. V was pared by 2 bases and J by 6 bases, with 11 bases between. Per the germline V gene, CDR1 is MDHEN and CDR2 is SYDVKM. CDR3 in DNA: TGTGCCAGCAGTTTAGAAGGGGGACCTCAGCCCCAGCATTTT. Translated: CASSLEGGPQPQHF.

The chain combines TRBV30 with TRBJ1-5; 7 nucleotides agree with TRBD1. Per the germline V gene, CDR1 is GTSNPN and CDR2 is SVGIG (reference sequence). V was clipped by 3 bases and J by 5 bases; unmatched bases: 10. This CDR3 region has 15 residues. The CDR3 here is CAWRPLDRADQPQHF. For the CDR3, the DNA is TGTGCCTGGAGACCCCTTGACAGGGCAGATCAGCCCCAGCATTTT.

The V call is TRBV10-3, the J call TRBJ2-7; 8 positions match TRBD1. CDR3 length: 16 residues. Per germline, CDR1 ENHRY and CDR2 SYGVKD. J was trimmed by 4 bases and V by 4 bases; bases with no gene match: 12. CDR3 bases: TGTGCCATCAGTGGGATAATACAGGGGGACGCGTACGAGCAGTACTTC. Residues: CAISGIIQGDAYEQYF.

The gene calls are TRBV11-3 and TRBJ2-1, with a possible D match to TRBD2 (6 bases). The CDR3 runs to 15 residues. The V gene's germline CDR1 is SGHNT and CDR2 YENEEA. The V and J ends lost 5 bases and 7 bases respectively, with 18 bases between them. CDR3 residues: CASSPYGSGGNEQFF. In nucleotides, the CDR3 is TGTGCCAGCAGCCCATACGGGTCTGGGGGGAATGAGCAGTTCTTC.

The rearrangement uses TRBV6-5 and TRBJ1-2; possible D gene TRBD1, 6 bases. The CDR3 is 15 amino acids. Trimming pared 4 bases from V and 6 bases from J, leaving 18 bases between. Germline CDR1 MNHEY, CDR2 SVGAGI. The CDR3 protein is CASSSFGGPLDGYTF. CDR3 in DNA: TGTGCCAGCAGTTCCTTCGGGGGGCCCCTCGATGGCTACACCTTC.

J is TRBJ2-1 and V is TRBV5-6, with TRBD2 identical over 11 bases. CDR1 and CDR2 from the germline V gene are SGHDT and YYEEEE. This CDR3 spans 15 amino acids. The V and J ends lost 3 bases and 9 bases, in that order; junction bases with no gene match: 8. Here the CDR3 reads CASSYTSGSRGEQFF. The DNA for the CDR3 is TGTGCCAGCAGCTATACTAGCGGGAGTAGGGGTGAGCAGTTCTTC.

The table lists this clone with a count of one. The CDR3 region is CASSNRGRDGYTF. For the CDR3, the DNA is TGTGCCAGCAGCAACAGGGGAAGGGATGGCTACACCTTC. The chain combines TRBV7-3 with TRBJ1-2; 7 nucleotides align to TRBD1. The CDR3 runs 13 residues. V dropped 5 bases and J dropped 6; count of bases not matched to a gene: 6. CDR1 and CDR2 (germline): SGHTA, FQGTGA.